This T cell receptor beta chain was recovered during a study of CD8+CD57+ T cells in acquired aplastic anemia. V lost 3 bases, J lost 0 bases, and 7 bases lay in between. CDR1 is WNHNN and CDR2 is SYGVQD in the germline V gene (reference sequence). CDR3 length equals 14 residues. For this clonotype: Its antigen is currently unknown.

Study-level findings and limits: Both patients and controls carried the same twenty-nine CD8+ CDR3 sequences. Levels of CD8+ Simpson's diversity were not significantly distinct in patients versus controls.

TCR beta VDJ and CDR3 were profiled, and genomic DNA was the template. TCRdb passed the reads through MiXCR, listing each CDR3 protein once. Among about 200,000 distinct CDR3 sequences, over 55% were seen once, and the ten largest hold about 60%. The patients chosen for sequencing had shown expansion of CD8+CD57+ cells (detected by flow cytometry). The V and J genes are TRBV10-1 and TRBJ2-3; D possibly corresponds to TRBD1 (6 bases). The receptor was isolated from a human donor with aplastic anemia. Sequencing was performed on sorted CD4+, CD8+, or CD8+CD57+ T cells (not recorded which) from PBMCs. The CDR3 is CASSDRGSTDTQYF. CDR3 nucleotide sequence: TGCGCCAGCAGTGACAGGGGTAGCACAGATACGCAGTATTTT.